The clone carrying this TCR beta chain appeared once. Its specificity is unknown. Amplification used 60 Vbeta primers and 13 Jbeta primers. Assay: immunoSEQ multiplex PCR; the TCRdb copy retains only in-frame clones and omits some. The table lists 150,000 to 180,000 clones, 60% to 75% of them singletons. CDR1 and CDR2 from the germline V gene are SGHVS and FNYEAQ. This CDR3 spans 13 amino acids. The V and J ends lost 5 bases and 3 bases respectively, with 11 bases between them. This entry belongs to a study of cytomegalovirus exposure and HLA in healthy donors. Study results and limitations: With later analysis, a missense DCLRE1C variant became linked to TCR beta V- and J-gene trimming.

Sequenced: PBMCs. The TCR sequence derives from a man between 18 and 29 years old in good health and CMV-seronegative. J is TRBJ2-7 and V is TRBV7-6; a weak D match, TRBD1 (6 bases). The CDR3 region is CASSPLDSYEQYF. The DNA for the CDR3 is TGTGCCAGCAGCCCCCTGGACAGCTACGAGCAGTACTTC.